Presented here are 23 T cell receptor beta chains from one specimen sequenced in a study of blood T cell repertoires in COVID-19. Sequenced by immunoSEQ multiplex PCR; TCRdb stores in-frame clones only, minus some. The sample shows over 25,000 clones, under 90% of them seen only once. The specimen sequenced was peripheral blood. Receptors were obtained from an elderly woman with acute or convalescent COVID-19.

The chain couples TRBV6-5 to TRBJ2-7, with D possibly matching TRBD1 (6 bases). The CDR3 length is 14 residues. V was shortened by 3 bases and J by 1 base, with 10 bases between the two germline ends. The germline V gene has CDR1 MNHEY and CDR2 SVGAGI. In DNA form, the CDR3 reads TGTGCCAGCAGTTATGCGACAGGTTCCTACGAGCAGTACTTC. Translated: CASSYATGSYEQYF.

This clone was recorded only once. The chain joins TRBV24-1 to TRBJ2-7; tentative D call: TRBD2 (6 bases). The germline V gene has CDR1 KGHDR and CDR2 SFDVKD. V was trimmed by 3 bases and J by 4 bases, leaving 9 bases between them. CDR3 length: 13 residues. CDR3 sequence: CATSDGGAYEQYF. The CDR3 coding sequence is TGTGCCACCAGTGATGGAGGGGCTTACGAGCAGTACTTC.

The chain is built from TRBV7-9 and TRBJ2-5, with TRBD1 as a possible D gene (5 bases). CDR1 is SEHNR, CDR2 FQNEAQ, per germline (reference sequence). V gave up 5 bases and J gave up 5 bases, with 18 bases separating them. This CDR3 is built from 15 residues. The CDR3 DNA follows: TGTGCCAGCAGCCCCCGGGTGGGGCATGAGGAGACCCAGTACTTC. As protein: CASSPRVGHEETQYF.

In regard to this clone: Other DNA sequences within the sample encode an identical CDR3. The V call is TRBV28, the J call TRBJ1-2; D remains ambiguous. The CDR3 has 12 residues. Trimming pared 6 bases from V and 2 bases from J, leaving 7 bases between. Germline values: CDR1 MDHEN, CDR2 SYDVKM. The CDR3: CASSRSNYGYTF. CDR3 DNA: TGTGCCAGCAGCCGGAGCAACTATGGCTACACCTTC.

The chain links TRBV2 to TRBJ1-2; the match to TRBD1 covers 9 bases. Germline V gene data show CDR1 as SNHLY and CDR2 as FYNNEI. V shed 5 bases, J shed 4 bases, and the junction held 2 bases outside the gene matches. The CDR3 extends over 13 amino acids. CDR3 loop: CASSPDRGYGYTF. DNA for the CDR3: TGTGCCAGCAGTCCGGACAGGGGCTATGGCTACACCTTC.

The CDR3 sequence is CASSSGAGNSYNEQFF. CDR3 DNA: TGCGCCAGCAGCTCTGGTGCGGGGAACTCCTACAATGAGCAGTTCTTC. The chain links TRBV5-1 to TRBJ2-1; a possible D gene is TRBD2 (6 bases). V was pared by 3 bases and J by 0 bases, with 13 bases between. The CDR3 spans 16 residues. Germline V gives CDR1 SGHRS, CDR2 YFSETQ.

The CDR3 DNA is TGTGCCAGCAGTCCTGGAGCGCGGGAGACCACTTATTCTAGCACAGATACGCAGTATTTT. Translation: CASSPGARETTYSSTDTQYF. The rearrangement links TRBV6-7 to TRBJ2-3, with 7 bases identical to TRBD2. TRBV6-7 is noted as an ORF with a role that remains uncertain. V lost 5 bases to trimming and J lost 0 bases; unmatched junction nucleotides: 20. The CDR3 covers 20 residues.

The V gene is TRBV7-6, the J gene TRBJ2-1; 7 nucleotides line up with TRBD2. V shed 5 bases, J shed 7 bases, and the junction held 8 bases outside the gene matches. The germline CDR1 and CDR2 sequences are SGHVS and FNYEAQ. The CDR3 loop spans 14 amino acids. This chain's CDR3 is CASSGGGGRNEQFF. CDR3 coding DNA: TGTGCCAGCAGCGGTGGCGGGGGTCGTAATGAGCAGTTCTTC.

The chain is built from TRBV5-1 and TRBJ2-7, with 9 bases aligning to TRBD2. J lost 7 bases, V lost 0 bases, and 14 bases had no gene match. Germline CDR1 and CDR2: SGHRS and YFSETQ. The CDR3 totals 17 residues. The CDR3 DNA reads TGCGCCAGCAGCTTGGGAAGTAGCGGGGGCCTGGCGGGAGAGCAGTACTTC. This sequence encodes CASSLGSSGGLAGEQYF.

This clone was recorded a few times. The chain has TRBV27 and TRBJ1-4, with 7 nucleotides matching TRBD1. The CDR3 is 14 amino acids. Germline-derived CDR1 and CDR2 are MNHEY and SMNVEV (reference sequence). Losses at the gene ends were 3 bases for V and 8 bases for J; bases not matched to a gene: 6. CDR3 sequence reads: CASSLGRGREKLFF. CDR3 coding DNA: TGTGCCAGCAGTTTGGGCAGGGGGAGGGAAAAACTGTTTTTT.

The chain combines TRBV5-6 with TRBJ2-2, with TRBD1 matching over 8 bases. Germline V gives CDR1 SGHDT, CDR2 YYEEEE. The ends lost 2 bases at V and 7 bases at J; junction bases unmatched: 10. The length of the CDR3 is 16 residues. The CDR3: CASSFGFRGQGGELFF. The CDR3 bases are TGTGCCAGCAGCTTTGGCTTCAGGGGGCAGGGCGGGGAGCTGTTTTTT. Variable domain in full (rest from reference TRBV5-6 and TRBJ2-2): DAGVTQSPTHLIKTRGQQVTLRCSPKSGHDTVSWYQQALGQGPQFIFQYYEEEERQRGNFPDRFSGHQFPNYSSELNVNALLLGDSALYLCASSFGFRGQGGELFFGEGSRLTVL.

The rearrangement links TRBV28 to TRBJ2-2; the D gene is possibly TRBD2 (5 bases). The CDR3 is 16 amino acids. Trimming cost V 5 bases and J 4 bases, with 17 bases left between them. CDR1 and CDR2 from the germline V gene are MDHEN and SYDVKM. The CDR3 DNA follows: TGTGCCAGCAGTAATACCCCCCGGGGTGTCACCGGGGAGCTGTTTTTT. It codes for CASSNTPRGVTGELFF.

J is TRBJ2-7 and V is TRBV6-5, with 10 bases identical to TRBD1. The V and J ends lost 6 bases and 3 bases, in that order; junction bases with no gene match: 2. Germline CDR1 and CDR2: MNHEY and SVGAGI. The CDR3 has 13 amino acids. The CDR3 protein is CASRRTGGYEQYF. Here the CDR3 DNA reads TGTGCCAGCAGAAGGACAGGGGGCTACGAGCAGTACTTC.

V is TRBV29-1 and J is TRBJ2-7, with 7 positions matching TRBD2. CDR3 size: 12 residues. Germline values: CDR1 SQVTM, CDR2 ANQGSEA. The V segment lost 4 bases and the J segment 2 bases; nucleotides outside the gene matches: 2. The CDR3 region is CSVGEGTYEQYF. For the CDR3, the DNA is TGCAGCGTTGGGGAGGGGACCTACGAGCAGTACTTC.

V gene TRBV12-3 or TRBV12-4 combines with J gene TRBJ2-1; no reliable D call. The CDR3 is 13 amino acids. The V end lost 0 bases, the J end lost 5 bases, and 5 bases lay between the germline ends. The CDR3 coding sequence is TGTGCCAGCAGTTTAGCGAGAGACAATGAGCAGTTCTTC. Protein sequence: CASSLARDNEQFF.

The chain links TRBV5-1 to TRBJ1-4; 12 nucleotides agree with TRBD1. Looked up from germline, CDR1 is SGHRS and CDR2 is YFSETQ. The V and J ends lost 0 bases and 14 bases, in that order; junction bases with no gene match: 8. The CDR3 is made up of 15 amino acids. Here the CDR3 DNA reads TGCGCCAGCAGCTTGGCCGGGACAGGGGGCTCAGATCTGTTTTTT. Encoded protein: CASSLAGTGGSDLFF.

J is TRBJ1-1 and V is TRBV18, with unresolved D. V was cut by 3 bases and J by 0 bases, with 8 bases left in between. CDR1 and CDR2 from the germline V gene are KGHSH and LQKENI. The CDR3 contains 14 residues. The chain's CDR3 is CASSPQLVNTEAFF. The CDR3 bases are TGTGCCAGCTCACCGCAACTCGTGAACACTGAAGCTTTCTTT. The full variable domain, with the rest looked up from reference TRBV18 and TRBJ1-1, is NAGVMQNPRHLVRRRGQEARLRCSPMKGHSHVYWYRQLPEEGLKFMVYLQKENIIDESGMPKERFSAEFPKEGPSILRIQQVVRGDSAAYFCASSPQLVNTEAFFGQGTRLTVV.

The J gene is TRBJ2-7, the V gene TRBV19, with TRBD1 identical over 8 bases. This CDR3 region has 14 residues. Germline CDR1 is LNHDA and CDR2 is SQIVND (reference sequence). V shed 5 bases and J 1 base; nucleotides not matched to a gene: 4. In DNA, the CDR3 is TGTGCCAGTAGTCCGGGACAGGTTTCCTACGAGCAGTACTTC. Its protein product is CASSPGQVSYEQYF.

DNA for the CDR3: TGTGCCAGCAGCTTAAACAGTTATCAGCCCCAGCATTTT. Translated: CASSLNSYQPQHF. The J gene is TRBJ1-5, the V gene TRBV7-2; no definite D call. The CDR3 contains 13 residues. V was shortened by 2 bases and J by 5 bases, with 7 bases between the two germline ends. The germline CDR1 and CDR2 sequences are SGHTA and FQGNSA.

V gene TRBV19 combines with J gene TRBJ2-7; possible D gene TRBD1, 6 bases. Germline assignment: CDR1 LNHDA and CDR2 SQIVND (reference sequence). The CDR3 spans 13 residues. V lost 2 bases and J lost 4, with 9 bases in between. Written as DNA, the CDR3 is TGTGCCAGTAGTATAAGCAGGGGATACGAGCAGTACTTC. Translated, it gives CASSISRGYEQYF.

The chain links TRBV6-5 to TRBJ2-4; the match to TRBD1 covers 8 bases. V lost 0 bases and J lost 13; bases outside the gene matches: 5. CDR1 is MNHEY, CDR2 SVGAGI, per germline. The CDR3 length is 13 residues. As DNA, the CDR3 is TGTGCCAGCAGTTACTCGACGGGACAGGAACAGTACTTC. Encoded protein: CASSYSTGQEQYF.

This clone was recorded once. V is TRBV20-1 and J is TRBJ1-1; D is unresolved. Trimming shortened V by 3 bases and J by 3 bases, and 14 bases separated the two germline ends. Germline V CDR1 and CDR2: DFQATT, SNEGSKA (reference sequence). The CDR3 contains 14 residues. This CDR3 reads CSASRPGRHTEAFF. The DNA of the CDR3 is TGCAGTGCTAGTAGGCCCGGGAGACACACTGAAGCTTTCTTT.

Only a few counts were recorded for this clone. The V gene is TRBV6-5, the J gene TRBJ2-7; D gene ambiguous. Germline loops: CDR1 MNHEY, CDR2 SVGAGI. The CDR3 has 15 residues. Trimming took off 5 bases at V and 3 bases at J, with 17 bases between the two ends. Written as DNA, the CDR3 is TGTGCCAGCAGTCCTACCGGGTCATTTGGCTACGAGCAGTACTTC. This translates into CASSPTGSFGYEQYF.